Here is one T cell receptor (beta chain) with its context. Its cognate antigen is unknown. The data originate from a study of cytomegalovirus exposure and HLA in healthy donors. At the level of the study: Later analysis reported that the 120 validation repertoires shared the platform of the approximately 670 first-cohort repertoires.

The method was immunoSEQ multiplex PCR; TCRdb's version includes in-frame clones alone and lacks a portion of them. The table lists 280,000 or so clones, roughly 90% of them singletons. The study's findings and limits: Cytomegalovirus-associated status was assigned to 150 or so TCR beta chains. Most TCR sequences showed up rarely, but some public TCRs showed up in many donors.

Germline V CDR1 and CDR2: SGHDN, FVKESK. The V gene end was trimmed by 3 bases and the J gene end by 0 bases; junction bases not matched to a gene: 10. The CDR3 contains 17 residues. Sequencing was performed on PBMCs. The receptor was derived from a woman younger than 35 in good health and CMV-seronegative. J is TRBJ1-1 and V is TRBV14; 7 nucleotides match TRBD1. The CDR3 nucleotides read TGTGCCAGCAGCCAGAGGGTAAAGACAGGGTTGAACACTGAAGCTTTCTTT. It is translated as CASSQRVKTGLNTEAFF.